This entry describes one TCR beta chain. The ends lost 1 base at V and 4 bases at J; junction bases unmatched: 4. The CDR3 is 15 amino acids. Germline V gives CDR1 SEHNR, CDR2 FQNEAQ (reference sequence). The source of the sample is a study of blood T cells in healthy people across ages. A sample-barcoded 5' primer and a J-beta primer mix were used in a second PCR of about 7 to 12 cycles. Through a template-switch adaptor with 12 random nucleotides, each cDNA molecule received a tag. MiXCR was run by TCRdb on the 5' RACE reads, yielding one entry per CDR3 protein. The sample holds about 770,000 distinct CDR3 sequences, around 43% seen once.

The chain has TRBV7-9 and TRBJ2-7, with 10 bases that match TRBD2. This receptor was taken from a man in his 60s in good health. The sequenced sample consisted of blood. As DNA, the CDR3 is TGTGCCAGCAGCTTAGAGTCTAGCGGGGGTTACGAGCAGTACTTC. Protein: CASSLESSGGYEQYF.